This entry lists 6 T cell receptor beta chains sequenced from one sample in a study of blood T cell repertoires in COVID-19. The data were produced by immunoSEQ multiplex PCR, yet TCRdb's version contains in-frame clones alone and is incomplete. Counted here are fewer than 250,000 clones, about nine tenths occurring once; the ten biggest clones make up 7% to 7.5%. The sample taken for sequencing was PBMCs or T cells enriched from blood (not recorded which). These receptors came from a man younger than 45 in a cohort exposed to, infected with or recovered from COVID-19 (not recorded which).

The rearrangement joins TRBV4-1 to TRBJ2-7; 15 nucleotides match TRBD2. The CDR3 loop spans 17 amino acids. The junction had 7 bases not matched to a gene; V was cut back by 4 bases and J by 3 bases. Germline V gives CDR1 MGHRA, CDR2 YSYEKL. The CDR3 nucleotides read TGCGCCAGCAGCCGCGGGACTAGCGGGAGGCCCGACTACGAGCAGTACTTC. The encoded protein is CASSRGTSGRPDYEQYF.

The rearrangement links TRBV28 to TRBJ1-1; D is possibly TRBD1 (6 bases). In germline, CDR1 is MDHEN, CDR2 SYDVKM. The CDR3 covers 14 residues. V lost 6 bases to trimming and J lost 3 bases, with 14 bases between them. CDR3 residues: CASRQRDRYTEAFF. The CDR3 bases are TGTGCCAGCAGACAGAGAGACAGGTACACTGAAGCTTTCTTT.

The chain couples TRBV21-1 to TRBJ2-7; the listed D gene, TRBD2, was not tested against the DNA. TRBV21-1 corresponds to a pseudogene. The CDR3 is made up of 16 amino acids. The CDR3 region is CASSTREGGGGYEQYF. For the CDR3, the DNA is TGTGCCAGCAGCACCCGGGAGGGGGGCGGGGGCTACGAGCAGTACTTC.

The V call is TRBV28, the J call TRBJ1-5; 7 positions agree with TRBD1. This CDR3 is built from 14 residues. Germline CDR1 is MDHEN and CDR2 is SYDVKM. The ends lost 3 bases at V and 7 bases at J; junction bases unmatched: 6. The CDR3 region has the DNA TGTGCCAGCAGTTTGCAGGGGGAATACCAGCCCCAGCATTTT. This gives the protein CASSLQGEYQPQHF.

For the CDR3, the DNA is TGTGCCAGCAGCGTAGAGGGCCGACCGGGGGGATACACCTTC. It encodes CASSVEGRPGGYTF. V usage is TRBV9 and J usage is TRBJ1-2, with D perhaps matching TRBD1 (5 bases). The V gene lost 0 bases and the J gene lost 11 bases, with 17 bases spanning the gap. Germline CDR1 SGDLS, CDR2 YYNGEE. There are 14 residues in the CDR3.

This chain connects TRBV11-3 to TRBJ2-4, with 11 bases matching TRBD2. V was clipped by 5 bases and J by 4 bases; unmatched bases: 4. Germline-derived CDR1 and CDR2 are SGHNT and YENEEA. The CDR3 loop spans 15 amino acids. CDR3 amino acids: CASSAGTSGKNIQYF. The CDR3 region has the DNA TGTGCCAGCAGCGCCGGGACTAGCGGAAAAAACATTCAGTACTTC.